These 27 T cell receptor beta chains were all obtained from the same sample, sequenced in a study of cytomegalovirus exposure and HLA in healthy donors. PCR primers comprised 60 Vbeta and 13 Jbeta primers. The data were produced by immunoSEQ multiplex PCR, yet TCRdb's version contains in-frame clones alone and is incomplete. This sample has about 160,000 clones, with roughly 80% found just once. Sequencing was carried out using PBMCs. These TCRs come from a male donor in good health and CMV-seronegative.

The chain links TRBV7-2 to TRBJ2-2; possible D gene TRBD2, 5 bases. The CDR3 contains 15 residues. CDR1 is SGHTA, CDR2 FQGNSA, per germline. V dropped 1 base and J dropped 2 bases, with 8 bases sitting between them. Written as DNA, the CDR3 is TGTGCCAGCAGCTTAGTGTCGGGAAACACCGGGGAGCTGTTTTTT. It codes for CASSLVSGNTGELFF.

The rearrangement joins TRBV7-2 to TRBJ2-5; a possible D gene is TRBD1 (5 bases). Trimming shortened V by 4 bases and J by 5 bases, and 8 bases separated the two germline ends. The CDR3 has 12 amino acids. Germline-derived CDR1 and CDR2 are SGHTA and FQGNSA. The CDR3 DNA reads TGTGCCAGCAGCTATAGGGGTGAGACCCAGTACTTC. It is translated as CASSYRGETQYF.

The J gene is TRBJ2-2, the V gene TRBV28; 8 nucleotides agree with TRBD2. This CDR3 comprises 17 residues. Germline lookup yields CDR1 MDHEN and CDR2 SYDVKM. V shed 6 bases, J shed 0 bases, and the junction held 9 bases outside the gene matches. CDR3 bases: TGTGCCAGCAGCTCCCCCCGACTAGCGCCGAACACCGGGGAGCTGTTTTTT. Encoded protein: CASSSPRLAPNTGELFF. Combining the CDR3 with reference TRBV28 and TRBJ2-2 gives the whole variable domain DVKVTQSSRYLVKRTGEKVFLECVQDMDHENMFWYRQDPGLGLRLIYFSYDVKMKEKGDIPEGYSVSREKKERFSLILESASTNQTSMYLCASSSPRLAPNTGELFFGEGSRLTVL.

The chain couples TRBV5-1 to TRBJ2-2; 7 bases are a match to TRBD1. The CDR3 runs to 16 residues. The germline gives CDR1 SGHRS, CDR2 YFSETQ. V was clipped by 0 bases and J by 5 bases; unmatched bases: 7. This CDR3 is CASSLAGQGVTGELFF. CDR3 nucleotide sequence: TGCGCCAGCAGCTTGGCGGGGCAGGGGGTGACCGGGGAGCTGTTTTTT.

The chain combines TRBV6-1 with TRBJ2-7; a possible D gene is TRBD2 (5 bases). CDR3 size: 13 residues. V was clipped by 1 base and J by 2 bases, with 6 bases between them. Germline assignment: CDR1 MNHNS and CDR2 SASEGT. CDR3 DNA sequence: TGTGCCAGCAGTGAAGGACTAACCTACGAGCAGTACTTC. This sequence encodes CASSEGLTYEQYF.

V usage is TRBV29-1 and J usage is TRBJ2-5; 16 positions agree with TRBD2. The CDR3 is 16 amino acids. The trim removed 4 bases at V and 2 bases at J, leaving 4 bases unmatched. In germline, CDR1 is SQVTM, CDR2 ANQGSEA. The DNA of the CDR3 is TGCAGCGTTGTCGGGACTAGCGGGAGGGATCAAGAGACCCAGTACTTC. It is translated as CSVVGTSGRDQETQYF.

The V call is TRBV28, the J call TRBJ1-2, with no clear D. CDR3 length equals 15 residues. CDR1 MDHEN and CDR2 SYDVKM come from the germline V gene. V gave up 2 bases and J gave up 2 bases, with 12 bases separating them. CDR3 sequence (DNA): TGTGCCAGCAGTTTAGTCACAAACATGAACTATGGCTACACCTTC. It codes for CASSLVTNMNYGYTF.

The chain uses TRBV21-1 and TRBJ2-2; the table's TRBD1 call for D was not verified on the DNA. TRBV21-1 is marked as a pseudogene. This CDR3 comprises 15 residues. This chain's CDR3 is CANSKGDRDAGELFF. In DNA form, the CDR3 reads TGTGCCAACAGCAAAGGGGACAGGGACGCCGGGGAGCTGTTTTTT.

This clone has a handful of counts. The CDR3 coding sequence is TGTGCCAGCAGGGACGACAGGGGGCTGGGCGGCTACACCTTC. It yields the protein CASRDDRGLGGYTF. The V and J genes are TRBV6-6 and TRBJ1-2; TRBD1 aligns across 10 bases. The CDR3 extends over 14 amino acids. From germline, CDR1 is MNHNY and CDR2 SVGAGI (reference sequence). J lost 8 bases, V lost 6 bases, and 9 bases had no gene match.

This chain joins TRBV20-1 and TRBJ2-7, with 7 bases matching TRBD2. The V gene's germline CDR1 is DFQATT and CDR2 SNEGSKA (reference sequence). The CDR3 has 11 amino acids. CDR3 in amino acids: CSAGGVDEQYF. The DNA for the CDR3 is TGCAGCGCTGGGGGGGTAGACGAGCAGTACTTC.

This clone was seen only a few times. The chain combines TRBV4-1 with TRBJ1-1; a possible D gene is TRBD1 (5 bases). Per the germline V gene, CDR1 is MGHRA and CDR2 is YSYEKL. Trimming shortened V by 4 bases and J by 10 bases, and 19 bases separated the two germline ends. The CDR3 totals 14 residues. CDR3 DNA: TGCGCCAGCAGCCGGGGTTCAGGGACTTTCGGAGCTTTCTTT. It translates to CASSRGSGTFGAFF.

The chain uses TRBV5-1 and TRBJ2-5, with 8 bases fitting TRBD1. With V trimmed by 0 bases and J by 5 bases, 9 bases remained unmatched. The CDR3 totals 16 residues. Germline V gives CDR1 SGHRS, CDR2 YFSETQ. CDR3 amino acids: CASSLVAGGGKETQYF. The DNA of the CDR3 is TGCGCCAGCAGCTTGGTGGCAGGGGGCGGAAAGGAGACCCAGTACTTC. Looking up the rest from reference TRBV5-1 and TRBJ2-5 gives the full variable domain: KAGVTQTPRYLIKTRGQQVTLSCSPISGHRSVSWYQQTPGQGLQFLFEYFSETQRNKGNFPGRFSGRQFSNSRSEMNVSTLELGDSALYLCASSLVAGGGKETQYFGPGTRLLVL.

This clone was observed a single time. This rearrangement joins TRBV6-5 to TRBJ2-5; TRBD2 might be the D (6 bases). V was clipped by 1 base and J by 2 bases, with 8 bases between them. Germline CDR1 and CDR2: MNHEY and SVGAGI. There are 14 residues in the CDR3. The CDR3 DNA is TGTGCCAGCAGTTACTTGCGGGGTCAAGAGACCCAGTACTTC. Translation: CASSYLRGQETQYF.

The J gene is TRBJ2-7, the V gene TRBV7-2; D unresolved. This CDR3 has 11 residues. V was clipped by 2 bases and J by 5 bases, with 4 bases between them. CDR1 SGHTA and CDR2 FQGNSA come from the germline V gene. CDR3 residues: CASSLLDEQYF. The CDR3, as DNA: TGTGCCAGCAGCTTACTCGACGAGCAGTACTTC.

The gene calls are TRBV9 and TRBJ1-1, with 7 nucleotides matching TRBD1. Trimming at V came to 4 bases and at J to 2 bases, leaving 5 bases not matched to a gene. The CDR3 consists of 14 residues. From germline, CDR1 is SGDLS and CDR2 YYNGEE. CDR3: CASSNRDSNTEAFF. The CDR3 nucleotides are TGTGCCAGCAGCAACAGGGACAGCAACACTGAAGCTTTCTTT. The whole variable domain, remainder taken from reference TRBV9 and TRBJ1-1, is DSGVTQTPKHLITATGQRVTLRCSPRSGDLSVYWYQQSLDQGLQFLIQYYNGEERAKGNILERFSAQQFPDLHSELNLSSLELGDSALYFCASSNRDSNTEAFFGQGTRLTVV.

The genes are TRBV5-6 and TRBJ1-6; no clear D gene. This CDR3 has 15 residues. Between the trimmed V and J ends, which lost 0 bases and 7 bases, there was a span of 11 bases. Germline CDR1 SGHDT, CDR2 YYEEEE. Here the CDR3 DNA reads TGTGCCAGCAGCTTGGTTGCGGGCAGGAATTCACCCCTCCACTTT. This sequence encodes CASSLVAGRNSPLHF. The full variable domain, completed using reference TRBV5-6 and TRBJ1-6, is DAGVTQSPTHLIKTRGQQVTLRCSPKSGHDTVSWYQQALGQGPQFIFQYYEEEERQRGNFPDRFSGHQFPNYSSELNVNALLLGDSALYLCASSLVAGRNSPLHFGNGTRLTVT.

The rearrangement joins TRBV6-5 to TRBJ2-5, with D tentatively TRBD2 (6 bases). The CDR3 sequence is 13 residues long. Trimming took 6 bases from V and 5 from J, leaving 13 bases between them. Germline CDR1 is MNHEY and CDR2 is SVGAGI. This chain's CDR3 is CASRKTSLETQYF. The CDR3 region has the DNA TGTGCCAGCAGGAAAACTAGCTTGGAGACCCAGTACTTC.

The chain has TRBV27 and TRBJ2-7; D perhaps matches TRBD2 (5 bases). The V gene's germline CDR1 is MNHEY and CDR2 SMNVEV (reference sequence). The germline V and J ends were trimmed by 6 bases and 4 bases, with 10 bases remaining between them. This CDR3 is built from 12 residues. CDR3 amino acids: CASRDSEYEQYF. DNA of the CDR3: TGTGCCAGCAGGGACTCAGAGTACGAGCAGTACTTC.

The CDR3 sequence: CATSTYRTGRRGVDTQYF. CDR3 bases: TGTGCCACCAGCACGTATAGGACTGGGAGGCGGGGGGTTGATACGCAGTATTTT. The chain recombines TRBV15 with TRBJ2-3; 8 bases are shared with TRBD2. The CDR3 is made up of 18 amino acids. The J segment lost 6 bases and the V segment lost 4 bases, leaving 18 bases of the junction unmatched. From germline, CDR1 is LNHNV and CDR2 YYDKDF (reference sequence). The full variable domain, completed using reference TRBV15 and TRBJ2-3, is DAMVIQNPRYQVTQFGKPVTLSCSQTLNHNVMYWYQQKSSQAPKLLFHYYDKDFNNEADTPDNFQSRRPNTSFCFLDIRSPGLGDTAMYLCATSTYRTGRRGVDTQYFGPGTRLTVL.

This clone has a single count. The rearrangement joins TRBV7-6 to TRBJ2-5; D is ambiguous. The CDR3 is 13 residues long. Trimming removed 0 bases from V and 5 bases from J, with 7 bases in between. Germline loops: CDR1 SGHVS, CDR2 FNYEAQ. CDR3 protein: CASSLAPFETQYF. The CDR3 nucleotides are TGTGCCAGCAGCTTAGCCCCGTTTGAGACCCAGTACTTC.

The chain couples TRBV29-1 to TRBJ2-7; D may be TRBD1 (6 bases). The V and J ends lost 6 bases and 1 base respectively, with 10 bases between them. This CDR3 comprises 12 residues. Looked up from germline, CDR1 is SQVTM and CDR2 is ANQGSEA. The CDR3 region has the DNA TGCAGCGTCTTGACAGGTTCCTACGAGCAGTACTTC. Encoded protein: CSVLTGSYEQYF.

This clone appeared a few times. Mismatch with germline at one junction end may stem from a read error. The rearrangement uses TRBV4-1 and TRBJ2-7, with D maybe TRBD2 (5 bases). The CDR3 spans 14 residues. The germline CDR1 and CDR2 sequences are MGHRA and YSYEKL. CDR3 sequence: CASSQEIRGNEQYF. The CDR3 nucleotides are TGTGCCAGCAGCCAAGAAATTCGGGGTAACGAGCAGTACTTC.

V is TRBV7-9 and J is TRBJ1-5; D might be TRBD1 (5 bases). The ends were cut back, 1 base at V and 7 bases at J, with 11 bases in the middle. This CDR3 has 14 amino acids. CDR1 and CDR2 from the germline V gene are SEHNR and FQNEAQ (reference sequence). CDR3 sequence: CASSLDGGGQPQHF. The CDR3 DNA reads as TGTGCCAGCAGCTTAGATGGGGGGGGGCAGCCCCAGCATTTT.

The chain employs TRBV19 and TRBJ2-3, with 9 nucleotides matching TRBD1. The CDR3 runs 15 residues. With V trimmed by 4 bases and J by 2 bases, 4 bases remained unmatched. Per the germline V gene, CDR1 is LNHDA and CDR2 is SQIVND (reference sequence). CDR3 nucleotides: TGTGCCAGTAGTACCCGGACAGGGGTCACAGATACGCAGTATTTT. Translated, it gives CASSTRTGVTDTQYF.

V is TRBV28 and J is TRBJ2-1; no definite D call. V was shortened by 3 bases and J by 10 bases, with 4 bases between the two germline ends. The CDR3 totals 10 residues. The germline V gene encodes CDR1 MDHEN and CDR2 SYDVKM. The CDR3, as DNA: TGTGCCAGCAGTTTCGGGGAGCAGTTCTTC. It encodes CASSFGEQFF.

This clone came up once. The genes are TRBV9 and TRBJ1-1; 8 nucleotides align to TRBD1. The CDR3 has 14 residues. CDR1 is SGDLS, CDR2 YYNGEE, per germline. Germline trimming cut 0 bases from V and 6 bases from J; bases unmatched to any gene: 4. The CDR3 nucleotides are TGTGCCAGCAGCGTAGGACAGGGGATATCTGAAGCTTTCTTT. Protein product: CASSVGQGISEAFF.

CDR3 residues: CSVDRVVDTQYF. CDR3 bases: TGCAGCGTCGACAGGGTCGTGGATACGCAGTATTTT. The V gene is TRBV29-1, the J gene TRBJ2-3; 7 bases map to TRBD1. Trimming took 6 bases from V and 6 from J; bases not matched to a gene: 6. Looked up from germline, CDR1 is SQVTM and CDR2 is ANQGSEA. CDR3 length: 12 amino acids.